This is a list of T cell receptor beta chains from one sample in a study of multiple sclerosis patients with progressive multifocal leukoencephalopathy. Method: immunoSEQ multiplex PCR; TCRdb's copy keeps in-frame clones and lacks some. The profile shows tens of thousands of clones, approximately 90% of them singletons. Input material: PBMCs. All receptors come from a human donor with multiple sclerosis. CDR3s include the opening cysteine and the closing phenylalanine or tryptophan. The D gene is left open where the match is weak. Expanded clones get a size class; other rows say once, few or many, or leave the size out.

V	J	D	size	CDR3	DNA
TRBV10-1	TRBJ1-5	TRBD1	.	CARTDGTAVNQPQHF	TGCGCCAGAACTGACGGGACAGCAGTTAATCAGCCCCAGCATTTT
TRBV7-2	TRBJ1-1	.	.	CASSLALTEAFF	TGTGCCAGCAGCTTAGCGCTTACTGAAGCTTTCTTT
TRBV6-6	TRBJ1-6	.	.	CASSYDGTYNSPLHF	TGTGCCAGCAGTTACGACGGAACGTATAATTCACCCCTCCACTTT
TRBV27	TRBJ1-2	.	.	CASSLASENYGYTF	TGTGCCAGCAGTTTAGCATCAGAGAACTATGGCTACACCTTC
TRBV15	TRBJ2-7	TRBD1	.	CATSRVGDSGNEQYF	TGTGCCACCAGCAGAGTTGGGGACAGTGGGAACGAGCAGTACTTC
TRBV25-1	TRBJ1-2	.	.	CASSRGQLWDYTF	TGTGCCAGCAGTCGCGGGCAGCTATGGGACTACACCTTC
TRBV6-6	TRBJ1-1	.	.	CASGGFSSGNTEAFF	TGTGCCAGCGGGGGCTTCTCCTCAGGGAACACTGAAGCTTTCTTT
TRBV5-1	TRBJ1-1	TRBD1	.	CASSQAGQGMNTEAFF	TGCGCCAGCAGCCAGGCCGGACAGGGAATGAACACTGAAGCTTTCTTT
TRBV19	TRBJ2-1	TRBD1	.	CASSKGQGTSYNEQFF	TGTGCCAGTAGTAAAGGACAGGGAACATCCTACAATGAGCAGTTCTTC
TRBV19	TRBJ1-1	.	.	CASSLSENTEAFF	TGTGCCAGTAGTCTTTCGGAGAACACTGAAGCTTTCTTT
TRBV6-5	TRBJ2-7	.	.	CASSSPGDDEQYF	TGTGCCAGCAGTTCTCCAGGGGACGACGAGCAGTACTTC
TRBV5-8	TRBJ1-2	TRBD1	.	CASSWGQPSGYTF	TGTGCCAGCAGCTGGGGACAGCCCAGCGGCTACACCTTC
TRBV7-9	TRBJ2-3	TRBD2	.	CASSPGTSSTDTQYF	TGTGCCAGCAGCCCCGGGACTAGCAGCACAGATACGCAGTATTTT
TRBV11-2	TRBJ1-3	TRBD1	.	CASSAGQNSGNTIYF	TGTGCCAGCAGCGCGGGACAGAACTCTGGAAACACCATATATTTT
TRBV2	TRBJ2-2	.	.	CASSGGGELFF	TGTGCCAGCAGCGGGGGAGGGGAGCTGTTTTTT
TRBV11-3	TRBJ2-5	TRBD2	.	CASSLGSGGQETQYF	TGTGCCAGCAGCTTAGGGAGCGGGGGACAAGAGACCCAGTACTTC
TRBV28	TRBJ2-7	.	once	CASSQLTGSGVSYEQYF	TGTGCCAGCAGTCAACTGACCGGGTCAGGGGTCTCCTACGAGCAGTACTTC
TRBV5-4	TRBJ2-7	.	once	CASSGAKGGGGEQYF	TGTGCCAGCAGCGGGGCAAAAGGGGGCGGGGGCGAGCAGTACTTC
TRBV6-6	TRBJ2-4	TRBD1	.	CASSLEQGAGNIQYF	TGTGCCAGCAGTTTGGAACAGGGGGCAGGAAACATTCAGTACTTC
TRBV19	TRBJ1-1	.	.	CASSTGTTNTEAFF	TGTGCCAGTAGTACCGGGACAACGAACACTGAAGCTTTCTTT
TRBV11-3	TRBJ2-3	.	.	CASSLQGSTDTQYF	TGTGCCAGCAGCTTACAAGGGAGCACAGATACGCAGTATTTT
TRBV27	TRBJ1-1	.	.	CASSPRGAHPPAFF	TGTGCCAGCAGCCCCCGAGGGGCCCACCCTCCGGCTTTCTTT
TRBV5-1	TRBJ2-1	.	.	CASSLGARDNEQFF	TGCGCCAGCAGCTTGGGTGCTAGAGACAATGAGCAGTTCTTC
TRBV29-1	TRBJ2-3	.	.	CSVEGGVLWQYF	TGCAGCGTTGAAGGGGGGGTATTGTGGCAGTATTTT
TRBV7-9	TRBJ1-4	.	few	CASSPRGDGPPGEKLFF	TGTGCCAGCAGCCCCCGAGGAGATGGACCACCGGGTGAAAAACTGTTTTTT
TRBV7-9	TRBJ2-7	.	once	CASSQDQEPGEQYF	TGTGCCAGCAGCCAAGATCAGGAGCCGGGCGAGCAGTACTTC
TRBV5-4	TRBJ2-2	.	once	CASSPTGRFGGELFF	TGTGCCAGCAGCCCCACAGGGAGGTTTGGCGGGGAGCTGTTTTTT
TRBV5-6	TRBJ1-1	.	.	CASSLGDTEAFF	TGTGCCAGCAGCTTGGGGGATACTGAAGCTTTCTTT
TRBV6-5	TRBJ1-1	.	.	CASSERSNSVAFF	TGTGCCAGCAGTGAAAGGAGTAACTCGGTAGCTTTCTTT
TRBV7-2	TRBJ2-7	TRBD2	.	CASSLGTSGGAGEQYF	TGTGCCAGCAGCTTAGGGACTAGCGGGGGGGCCGGGGAGCAGTACTTC
TRBV19	TRBJ1-2	.	.	CASSIGLGGYTF	TGTGCCAGTAGTATCGGACTCGGGGGCTACACCTTC
TRBV18	TRBJ1-1	.	.	CASSPRGNTEAFF	TGTGCCAGCTCTCCGAGGGGGAACACTGAAGCTTTCTTT
TRBV4-1	TRBJ2-3	.	.	CASSQKQGEDTQYF	TGCGCCAGCAGCCAAAAACAGGGAGAGGATACGCAGTATTTT
TRBV11-1	TRBJ2-7	TRBD1	.	CASSLMTGGKQYF	TGTGCCAGCAGCTTAATGACAGGGGGCAAGCAGTACTTC
TRBV9	TRBJ2-1	.	.	CASSVETNEQFF	TGTGCCAGCAGCGTAGAAACCAATGAGCAGTTCTTC
TRBV5-5	TRBJ2-7	TRBD2	.	CASSYAGTRISYEQYF	TGTGCCAGCAGCTATGCCGGGACTAGAATTTCCTACGAGCAGTACTTC
TRBV2	TRBJ1-2	.	.	CASSESRGWSGYTF	TGTGCCAGCAGTGAAAGCAGGGGCTGGAGCGGCTACACCTTC
TRBV10-3	TRBJ1-5	.	once	CASSGIAEQPQHF	TGTGCCTCCTCCGGGATTGCGGAGCAGCCCCAGCATTTT
TRBV5-4	TRBJ2-3	TRBD2	.	CASGQGGRGRTDTQYF	TGTGCCAGCGGCCAAGGAGGGCGGGGGAGGACAGATACGCAGTATTTT
TRBV6-1	TRBJ2-7	.	once	CASSETSLLGQYF	TGTGCCAGCAGTGAAACATCGTTACTGGGGCAGTACTTC
TRBV6-1	TRBJ1-6	TRBD1	.	CASSPRTGLNSPLHF	TGTGCCAGCAGTCCCCGGACAGGCCTAAATTCACCCCTCCACTTT
TRBV10-3	TRBJ2-2	TRBD2	.	CAISESSGGLYTGELFF	TGTGCCATCAGTGAGTCCAGCGGGGGTCTATACACCGGGGAGCTGTTTTTT
TRBV7-9	TRBJ1-1	.	few	CASSFEGVGTEAFF	TGTGCCAGCAGCTTTGAAGGTGTCGGCACTGAAGCTTTCTTT
TRBV2	TRBJ1-5	.	.	CASSQSSNQPQHF	TGTGCCAGCTCCCAATCAAGCAATCAGCCCCAGCATTTT
TRBV7-9	TRBJ2-7	.	.	CASSLTAGYEQYF	TGTGCCAGCAGCTTAACGGCCGGCTACGAGCAGTACTTC